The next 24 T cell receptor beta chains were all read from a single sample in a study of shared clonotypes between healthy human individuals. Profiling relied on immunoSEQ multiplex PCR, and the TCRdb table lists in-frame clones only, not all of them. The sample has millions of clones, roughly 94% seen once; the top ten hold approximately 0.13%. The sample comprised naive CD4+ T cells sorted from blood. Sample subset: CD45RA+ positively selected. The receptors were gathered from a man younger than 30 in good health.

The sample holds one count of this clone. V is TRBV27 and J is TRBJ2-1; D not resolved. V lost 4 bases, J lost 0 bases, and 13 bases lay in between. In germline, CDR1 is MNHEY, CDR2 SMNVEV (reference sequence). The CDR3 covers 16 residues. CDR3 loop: CASSSPASGSYNEQFF. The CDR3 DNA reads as TGTGCCAGCAGTTCCCCGGCGTCCGGCTCCTACAATGAGCAGTTCTTC.

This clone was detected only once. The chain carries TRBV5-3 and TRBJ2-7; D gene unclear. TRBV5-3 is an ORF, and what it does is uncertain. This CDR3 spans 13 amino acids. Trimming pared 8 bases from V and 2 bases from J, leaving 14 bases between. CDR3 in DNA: TGTGCCAGCAGGACCACTTCCGCCTACGAGCAGTACTTC. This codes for CASRTTSAYEQYF.

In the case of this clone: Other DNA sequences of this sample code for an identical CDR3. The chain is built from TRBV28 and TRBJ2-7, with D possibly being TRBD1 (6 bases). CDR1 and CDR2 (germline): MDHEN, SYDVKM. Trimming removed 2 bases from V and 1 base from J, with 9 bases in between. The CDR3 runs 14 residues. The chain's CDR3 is CASSLIGQSYEQYF. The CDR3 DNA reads TGTGCCAGCAGTTTAATAGGACAGTCCTACGAGCAGTACTTC.

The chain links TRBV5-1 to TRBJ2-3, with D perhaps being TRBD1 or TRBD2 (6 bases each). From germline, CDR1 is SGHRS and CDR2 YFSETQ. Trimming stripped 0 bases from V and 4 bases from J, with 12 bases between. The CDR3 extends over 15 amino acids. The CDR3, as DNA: TGCGCCAGCAGCTTGGGGCAGGGGAGGTCAGATACGCAGTATTTT. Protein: CASSLGQGRSDTQYF. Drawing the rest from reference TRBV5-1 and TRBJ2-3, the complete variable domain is KAGVTQTPRYLIKTRGQQVTLSCSPISGHRSVSWYQQTPGQGLQFLFEYFSETQRNKGNFPGRFSGRQFSNSRSEMNVSTLELGDSALYLCASSLGQGRSDTQYFGPGTRLTVL.

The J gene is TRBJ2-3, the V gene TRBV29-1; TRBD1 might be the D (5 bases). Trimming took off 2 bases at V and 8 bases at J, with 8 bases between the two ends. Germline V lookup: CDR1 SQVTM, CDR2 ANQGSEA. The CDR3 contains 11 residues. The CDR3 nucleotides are TGCAGCGTTGAAAGGGGTGCTACGCAGTATTTT. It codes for CSVERGATQYF.

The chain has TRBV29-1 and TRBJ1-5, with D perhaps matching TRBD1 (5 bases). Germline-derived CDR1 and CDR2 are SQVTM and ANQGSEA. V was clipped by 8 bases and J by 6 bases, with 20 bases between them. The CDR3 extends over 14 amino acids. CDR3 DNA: TGCAGCCCGGTAGGCGGCAGTAGGGGTCAGCCCCAGCATTTT. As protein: CSPVGGSRGQPQHF.

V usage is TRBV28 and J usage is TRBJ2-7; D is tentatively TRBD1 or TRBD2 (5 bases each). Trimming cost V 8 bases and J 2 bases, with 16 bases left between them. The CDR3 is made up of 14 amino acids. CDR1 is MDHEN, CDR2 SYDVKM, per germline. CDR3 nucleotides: TGTGCCAGCGAATCCGGGACGGTGACCTACGAGCAGTACTTC. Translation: CASESGTVTYEQYF.

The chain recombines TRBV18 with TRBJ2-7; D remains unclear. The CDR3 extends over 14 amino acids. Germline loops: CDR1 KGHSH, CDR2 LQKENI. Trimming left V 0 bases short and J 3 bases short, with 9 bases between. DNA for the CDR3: TGTGCCAGCTCACCACCGGCGGCAGTCTACGAGCAGTACTTC. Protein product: CASSPPAAVYEQYF. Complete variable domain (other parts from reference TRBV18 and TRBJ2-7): NAGVMQNPRHLVRRRGQEARLRCSPMKGHSHVYWYRQLPEEGLKFMVYLQKENIIDESGMPKERFSAEFPKEGPSILRIQQVVRGDSAAYFCASSPPAAVYEQYFGPGTRLTVT.

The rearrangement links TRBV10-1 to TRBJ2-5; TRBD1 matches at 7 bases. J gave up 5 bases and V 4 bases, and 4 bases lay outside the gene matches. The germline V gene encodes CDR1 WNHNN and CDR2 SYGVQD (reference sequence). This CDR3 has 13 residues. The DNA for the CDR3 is TGCGCCAGCAGTGCTAAGACAGGGGAGACCCAGTACTTC. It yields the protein CASSAKTGETQYF.

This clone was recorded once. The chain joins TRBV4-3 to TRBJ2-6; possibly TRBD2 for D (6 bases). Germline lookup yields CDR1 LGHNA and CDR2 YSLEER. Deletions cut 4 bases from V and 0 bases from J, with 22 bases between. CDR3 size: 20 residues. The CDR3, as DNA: TGCGCCAGCAGCCGCTCCACTCCACACGGGGGAAACTCTGGGGCCAACGTCCTGACTTTC. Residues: CASSRSTPHGGNSGANVLTF.

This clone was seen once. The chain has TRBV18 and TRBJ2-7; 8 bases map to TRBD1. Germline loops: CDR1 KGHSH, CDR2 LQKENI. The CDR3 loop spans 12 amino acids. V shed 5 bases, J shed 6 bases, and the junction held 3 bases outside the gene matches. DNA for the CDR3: TGTGCCAGCTCAACCGGGACAGGCGAGCAGTACTTC. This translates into CASSTGTGEQYF.

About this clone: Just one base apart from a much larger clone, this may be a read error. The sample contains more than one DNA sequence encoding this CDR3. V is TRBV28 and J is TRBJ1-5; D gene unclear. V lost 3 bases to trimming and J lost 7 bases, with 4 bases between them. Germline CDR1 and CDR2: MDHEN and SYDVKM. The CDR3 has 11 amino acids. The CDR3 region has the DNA TGTGCCAGCAGTTTGAACCAGCCCCAGCATTTT. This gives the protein CASSLNQPQHF.

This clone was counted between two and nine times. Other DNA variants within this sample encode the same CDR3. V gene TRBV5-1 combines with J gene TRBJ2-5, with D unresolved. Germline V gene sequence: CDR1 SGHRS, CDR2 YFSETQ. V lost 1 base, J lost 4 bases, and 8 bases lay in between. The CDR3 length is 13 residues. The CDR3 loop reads CASSLSGSETQYF. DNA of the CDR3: TGCGCCAGCAGCTTGAGTGGATCAGAGACCCAGTACTTC.

CDR3 sequence reads: CASSFRTVRNYGYTF. In DNA form, the CDR3 reads TGTGCCAGCAGTTTTCGGACAGTTCGAAACTATGGCTACACCTTC. V is TRBV27 and J is TRBJ1-2; D is perhaps TRBD1 (6 bases). This CDR3 has 15 residues. Germline V CDR1 and CDR2: MNHEY, SMNVEV (reference sequence). V lost 3 bases and J 2 bases, leaving 13 bases between the germline ends.

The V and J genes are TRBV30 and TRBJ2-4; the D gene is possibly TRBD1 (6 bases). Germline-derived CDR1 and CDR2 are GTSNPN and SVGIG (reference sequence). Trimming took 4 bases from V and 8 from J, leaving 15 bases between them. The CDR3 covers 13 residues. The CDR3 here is CAWKLDKGDIQYF. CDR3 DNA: TGTGCCTGGAAGCTGGATAAGGGGGACATTCAGTACTTC.

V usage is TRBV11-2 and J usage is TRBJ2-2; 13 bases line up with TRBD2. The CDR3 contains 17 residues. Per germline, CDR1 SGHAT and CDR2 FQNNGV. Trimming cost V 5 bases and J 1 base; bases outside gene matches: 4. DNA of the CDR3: TGTGCCAGCAGCAGACGGACTAGCGGGGGGAACACCGGGGAGCTGTTTTTT. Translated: CASSRRTSGGNTGELFF.

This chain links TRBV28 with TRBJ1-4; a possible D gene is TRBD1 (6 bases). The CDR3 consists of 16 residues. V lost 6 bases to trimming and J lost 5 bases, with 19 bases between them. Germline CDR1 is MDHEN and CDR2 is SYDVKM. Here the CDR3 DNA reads TGTGCCAGCAGCCGAAGACAGGCACTGGGGAATGAAAAACTGTTTTTT. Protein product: CASSRRQALGNEKLFF.

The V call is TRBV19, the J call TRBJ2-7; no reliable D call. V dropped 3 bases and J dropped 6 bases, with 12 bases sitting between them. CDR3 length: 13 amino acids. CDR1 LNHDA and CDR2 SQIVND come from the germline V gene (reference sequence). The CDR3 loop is CASSILPMGEQYF. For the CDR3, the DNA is TGTGCCAGTAGTATCCTTCCAATGGGCGAGCAGTACTTC.

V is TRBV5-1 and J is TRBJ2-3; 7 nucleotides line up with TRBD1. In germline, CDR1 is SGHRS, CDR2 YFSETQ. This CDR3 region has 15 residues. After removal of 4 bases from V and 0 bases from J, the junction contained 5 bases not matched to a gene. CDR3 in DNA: TGCGCCAGCAGCCGGACGACAGGGAGCACAGATACGCAGTATTTT. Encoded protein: CASSRTTGSTDTQYF.

The DNA of the CDR3 is TGCGCCAGCAGCTGGTCGGCGGGGGCTCGGGGGACGCAGTATTTT. Residues: CASSWSAGARGTQYF. V gene TRBV5-1 combines with J gene TRBJ2-3; D perhaps matches TRBD2 (7 bases). CDR1 SGHRS and CDR2 YFSETQ come from the germline V gene. The CDR3 runs to 15 residues. The V gene lost 3 bases and the J gene lost 9 bases, with 20 bases spanning the gap.

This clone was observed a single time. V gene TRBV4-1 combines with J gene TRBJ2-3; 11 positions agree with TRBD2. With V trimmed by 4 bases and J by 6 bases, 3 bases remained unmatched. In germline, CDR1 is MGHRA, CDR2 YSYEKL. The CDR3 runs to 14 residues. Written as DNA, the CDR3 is TGCGCCAGCAGCCCTACTAGCGGGAGTGATACGCAGTATTTT. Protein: CASSPTSGSDTQYF.

CDR3 region: CASSPRADTQYF. The DNA for the CDR3 is TGTGCCAGCAGCCCCAGGGCAGATACGCAGTATTTT. The J gene is TRBJ2-3, the V gene TRBV9; perhaps TRBD1 as D (5 bases). The CDR3 spans 12 residues. Germline loops: CDR1 SGDLS, CDR2 YYNGEE. Trimming removed 4 bases from V and 4 bases from J, with 7 bases in between.

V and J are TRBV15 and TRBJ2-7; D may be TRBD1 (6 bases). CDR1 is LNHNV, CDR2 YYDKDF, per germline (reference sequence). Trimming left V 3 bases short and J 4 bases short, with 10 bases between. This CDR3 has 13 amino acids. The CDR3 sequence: CATSRDRIYEQYF. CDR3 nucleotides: TGTGCCACCAGCAGGGACAGAATATACGAGCAGTACTTC.

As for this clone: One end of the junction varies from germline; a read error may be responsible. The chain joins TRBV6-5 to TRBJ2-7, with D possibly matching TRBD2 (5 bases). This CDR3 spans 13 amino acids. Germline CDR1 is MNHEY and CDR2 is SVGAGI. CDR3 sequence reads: CAISEGLPYEQYF. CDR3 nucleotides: TGTGCCATCAGTGAGGGATTGCCATACGAGCAGTACTTC.